This T cell receptor beta chain was identified in a study of Ad26.COV2.S vaccination and SARS-CoV-2 variants. Study at large: Each vaccinee took Ad26.COV2.S intramuscularly, once or twice 56 days apart. Notes on the study in general: Those who received the vaccine showed greater spike-specific TCR breadth than those given placebo.

This sample's treatment: around 19 received Ad26.COV2.S at low or high dose, single or two shots; 5 received placebo; per-sample allocation not given. The investigators took samples on day 63 after the first vaccine or placebo injection. The CDR3 totals 14 residues. V dropped 0 bases and J dropped 7 bases, with 13 bases sitting between them. Germline V gives CDR1 LNHNV, CDR2 YYDKDF (reference sequence). Clones were read by immunoSEQ multiplex PCR, and TCRdb kept only the in-frame ones, dropping some. The repertoire holds about 350,000 clones, with more than 85% as singletons. A note on this clone: What it binds is not known.

The TCR was taken from a person aged 18-65 years who received the Ad26.COV2.S COVID-19 vaccine or a placebo. The specimen comprised peripheral blood, sampled in a trial of Ad26.COV2.S vaccine versus placebo. The V and J genes are TRBV15 and TRBJ2-7; possibly TRBD1 or TRBD2 for D (6 bases each). CDR3 DNA: TGTGCCACCAGCAGAGAAGGGGGACTGGGGGAGCAGTACTTC. Its translation is CATSREGGLGEQYF.